This is a list of T cell receptor beta chains from one sample in a study of T cell responses to AZD1222 COVID-19 vaccine. Sequencing was performed with immunoSEQ multiplex PCR; in TCRdb, only in-frame clones are kept and a portion is missing. There are around 76,000 clones in the sample; roughly 84% occur only once, and over 7.5% lies in the top ten. The input for sequencing was peripheral blood, taken on day 0 of AZD1222 vaccination. These receptors came from an adult in good health. The conserved cysteine and the conserved F or W are not part of the CDR3 here. Fields, in order: CDR3 protein, J gene, V gene, clone size, CDR3 length. Expanded clones get a size class; other rows say once, few or many, or leave the size out.

ASKQGSNLGEQF	TRBJ2-1	TRBV2	.	12
ASSLLGGYNEQF	TRBJ2-1	TRBV18	.	12
ASSSFDRYNEQF	TRBJ2-1	TRBV27	few	12
ATSRDRVRQGLSYEQY	TRBJ2-7	TRBV15	.	16
ASSPRTGAYEQY	TRBJ2-7	TRBV7-2	.	12
AWRPRDRESSPLH	TRBJ1-6	TRBV30	.	13
ASSQEMGRLTEAF	TRBJ1-1	TRBV4-2	few	13
ASSRQGAGTEAF	TRBJ1-1	TRBV5-1	.	12
ASSWTGNEQY	TRBJ2-7	TRBV27	.	10
ASSFGQGEGYT	TRBJ1-2	TRBV19	.	11
ASSPRRAEVTEAF	TRBJ1-1	TRBV18	once	13
ASSVGLAGETQY	TRBJ2-5	TRBV2	.	12
AISERGTNEQF	TRBJ2-1	TRBV10-3	.	11
ASSPGTGLNNEQF	TRBJ2-1	TRBV18	.	13
ASSPGTSGETQY	TRBJ2-5	TRBV5-1	.	12
ASSARGGPETQY	TRBJ2-5	TRBV2	.	12
ASTGTGGAGQPQH	TRBJ1-5	TRBV19	.	13
ASSPGTGFVQGYT	TRBJ1-2	TRBV7-2	.	13
ATRTSSNYGYT	TRBJ1-2	TRBV15	.	11
ASSLRGRETQY	TRBJ2-5	TRBV27	.	11